This TCR beta chain is drawn from a study of CD8+ T cells in alopecia areata. Only a few counts were recorded for this clone. Once RNA had been extracted, it was reverse transcribed into cDNA to act as the sequencing template. Clones were sequenced by immunoSEQ multiplex PCR, and TCRdb holds only the in-frame ones, with some missing. Among about 130,000 clones listed, roughly 64% were seen once. The receptor was isolated from a human donor with alopecia areata. The sample was CD4+ T cells sorted from blood, taken at week 0.

The CDR3 DNA reads as TGCAGCGTCAACAGGCAACTGAACACTGAAGCTTTCTTT. Translating gives CSVNRQLNTEAFF. The J gene is TRBJ1-1, the V gene TRBV29-1; D perhaps matches TRBD1 (5 bases). The V gene's germline CDR1 is SQVTM and CDR2 ANQGSEA. The CDR3 spans 13 residues. Trimming pared 6 bases from V and 0 bases from J, leaving 11 bases between.